This T cell receptor beta chain derives from a study of T cells expressing NK-cell markers. Study-level information: The TCR beta repertoires were obtained from sorted CD3+CD56+NKG2C+, CD3+CD56+NKG2C- and CD3+CD56-NKG2C+ T cells. In the group of eight sequenced donors, seven were HCMV-seropositive and one was seronegative.

As for this clonotype: Its antigen is undetermined.

General study points: Top CD8+ clonotypes included the dominant CD3+CD56+NKG2C+ clonotypes in roughly 6 donors.

Germline CDR1 is LNHNV and CDR2 is YYDKDF (reference sequence). The length of the CDR3 is 16 residues. TCRdb reprocessed the 5' RACE reads and reports one entry per CDR3 protein, with no DNA. In total, the table holds some 150,000 distinct CDR3 sequences. J is TRBJ2-5 and V is TRBV15; TCRdb names TRBD1, which stays unverified in the absence of DNA. The sequencing input was blood T cells: a sorted CD56 or NKG2C T cell subset, CD4+ or CD8+ T cells, or bulk PBMC T cells (not recorded which). This receptor was identified in a man younger than 35 in good health. CDR3 residues: CATSSGEQGFLETQYF.